The rows below give T cell receptor beta chains drawn from one sample of a study of technical replicates of blood from a few donors. Assay: immunoSEQ multiplex PCR; the TCRdb copy retains only in-frame clones and omits some. The sample shows around 62,000 clones, 98% of them seen only once. Sequencing was performed on T cells isolated from PBMCs. These receptors all stem from a human donor in good health. CDR3s include the opening cysteine and the closing phenylalanine or tryptophan. The D gene is left open where the match is weak. Size values are once, few and many counts, or a class for expanded clones, and some rows have none.

>TRBJ2-7|-|TRBV11-1|-
CASSLARGGLDEQYF
TGTGCCAGCAGCTTAGCGCGGGGTGGTTTGGACGAGCAGTACTTC
>TRBJ1-6|TRBD1|TRBV6-1|-
CAAGQGENSPLHF
TGTGCAGCGGGACAGGGGGAAAATTCACCCCTCCACTTT
>TRBJ2-2|-|TRBV5-4|-
CASSRYGILNTGELFF
TGTGCCAGCAGCCGGTACGGTATTCTTAACACCGGGGAGCTGTTTTTT
>TRBJ1-5|-|TRBV5-6|-
CASRWNLLDFPSNQPQHF
TGTGCCAGCAGGTGGAACCTTTTGGACTTCCCCAGCAATCAGCCCCAGCATTTT
>TRBJ2-5|-|TRBV2|-
CARRRRDRETQYF
TGTGCCCGCCGGAGGAGAGACAGGGAGACCCAGTACTTC
>TRBJ1-5|-|TRBV19|-
CASNPGGQPQHF
TGTGCCAGTAACCCAGGCGGGCAGCCCCAGCATTTT
>TRBJ1-4|-|TRBV13|-
CASSIYPATNEKLFF
TGTGCCAGCAGCATCTACCCCGCAACTAATGAAAAACTGTTTTTT
>TRBJ1-1|TRBD1|TRBV14|-
CASSLMTGGKAEAFF
TGTGCCAGCAGCCTTATGACAGGGGGCAAGGCTGAAGCTTTCTTT
>TRBJ2-3|TRBD2|TRBV5-6|-
CASSFLTSGGTDTQYF
TGTGCCAGCAGCTTCCTGACTAGCGGGGGCACAGATACGCAGTATTTT
>TRBJ1-1|TRBD1|TRBV7-9|-
CASSSRTGRIYEAFF
TGTGCCAGCAGCTCTAGGACAGGGAGGATATATGAAGCTTTCTTT
>TRBJ2-1|TRBD2|TRBV19|-
CASTRTSGGYNEQFF
TGTGCCAGTACCCGTACTAGCGGGGGATACAATGAGCAGTTCTTC
>TRBJ1-1|-|TRBV19|-
CASSTLWTGLNTEAFF
TGTGCCAGTAGTACCCTCTGGACGGGATTGAACACTGAAGCTTTCTTT
>TRBJ2-4|-|TRBV5-1|-
CASSPTTAKPGTPVIQYF
TGCGCCAGCAGCCCAACGACGGCCAAGCCCGGGACACCGGTCATTCAGTACTTC
>TRBJ1-1|TRBD1|TRBV30|-
CAWRGQGKTEAFF
TGTGCCTGGAGGGGACAGGGTAAAACTGAAGCTTTCTTT
>TRBJ2-2|-|TRBV29-1|-
CSAGTSTGELFF
TGCAGCGCTGGGACTTCCACCGGGGAGCTGTTTTTT
>TRBJ2-7|-|TRBV6-1|once
CASSEGGDSASYEQYF
TGTGCCAGCAGTGAAGGGGGGGACAGTGCATCCTACGAGCAGTACTTC
>TRBJ2-7|TRBD2|TRBV28|-
CASSFSLAGLGNYEQYF
TGTGCCAGCAGTTTTTCACTAGCGGGCCTCGGTAACTACGAGCAGTACTTC
>TRBJ2-7|TRBD2|TRBV28|-
CASSLSLGLAGVFYEQYF
TGTGCCAGCAGTTTGTCGTTAGGACTAGCGGGAGTTTTCTACGAGCAGTACTTC
>TRBJ1-1|-|TRBV7-9|-
CASSLTVEAFF
TGTGCCAGCAGCCTGACAGTTGAAGCTTTCTTT
>TRBJ1-2|-|TRBV28|-
CASSSPGDLNGYTF
TGTGCCAGCAGTTCCCCAGGGGATTTAAATGGCTACACCTTC
>TRBJ2-7|-|TRBV18|-
CASSPPKAGEQYF
TGTGCCAGCTCACCACCTAAGGCGGGCGAGCAGTACTTC
>TRBJ2-1|TRBD2|TRBV5-1|-
CASSFPAGVFVGQFF
TGCGCCAGCAGCTTTCCAGCGGGAGTTTTCGTTGGGCAGTTCTTC
>TRBJ2-7|TRBD1|TRBV18|-
CASSPWDRNTYEQYF
TGTGCCAGCTCTCCCTGGGACAGAAATACCTACGAGCAGTACTTC
>TRBJ2-3|-|TRBV5-4|-
CASSLMTSTDTQYF
TGTGCCAGCAGCTTGATGACTAGCACAGATACGCAGTATTTT
>TRBJ1-1|TRBD1|TRBV6-5|-
CASGTGHTEAFF
TGTGCCAGCGGGACAGGCCACACTGAAGCTTTCTTT
>TRBJ1-1|-|TRBV5-6|-
CASSLAMSTEAFF
TGTGCCAGCAGCTTGGCCATGAGCACTGAAGCTTTCTTT
>TRBJ2-5|TRBD1|TRBV11-2|-
CASSLVPGTVQETQYF
TGTGCCAGCAGCCTAGTGCCGGGGACAGTACAAGAGACCCAGTACTTC
>TRBJ1-1|-|TRBV28|once
CASSFRDVAFF
TGTGCCAGCAGTTTTCGGGATGTGGCTTTCTTT
>TRBJ2-3|-|TRBV7-7|-
CASSLNGGTDTQYF
TGTGCTAGCAGCTTAAACGGGGGCACAGATACGCAGTATTTT
>TRBJ2-7|TRBD2|TRBV4-1|-
CASSQAPRGRGEQYF
TGCGCCAGCAGCCAAGCGCCGCGTGGGAGGGGCGAGCAGTACTTC
>TRBJ2-1|TRBD2|TRBV18|-
CASSLGLARTNEQFF
TGTGCCAGCTCACTGGGACTAGCGAGGACCAATGAGCAGTTCTTC
>TRBJ2-7|TRBD1|TRBV11-2|-
CASSPNDRVHEQYF
TGTGCCAGCAGCCCTAATGACAGGGTTCACGAGCAGTACTTC
>TRBJ2-2|-|TRBV7-6|-
CASSLIWMGTSNTGELFF
TGTGCCAGCAGCTTAATCTGGATGGGGACTTCGAACACCGGGGAGCTGTTTTTT
>TRBJ1-2|-|TRBV15|-
CATSPGLDIFFGYGYTF
TGTGCCACCAGCCCGGGACTAGATATTTTCTTCGGCTATGGCTACACCTTC
>TRBJ1-3|-|TRBV7-8|-
CASSPWRAGRGNTIYF
TGTGCCAGCAGCCCCTGGAGGGCGGGGAGAGGAAACACCATATATTTT
>TRBJ2-7|-|TRBV6-6|once
CASSLSGTPSYEQYF
TGTGCCAGCAGTCTCAGCGGCACCCCCTCCTACGAGCAGTACTTC
>TRBJ2-3|TRBD1|TRBV11-2|-
CASKPGQPYSDTQYF
TGTGCCAGCAAACCGGGACAGCCGTATTCGGATACGCAGTATTTT
>TRBJ1-2|TRBD1|TRBV7-6|-
CASSLTREGAIYGYTF
TGTGCCAGCAGCTTAACCCGAGAGGGGGCGATCTATGGCTACACCTTC
>TRBJ1-1|TRBD1|TRBV18|-
CASSPWDRLEAFF
TGTGCCAGCTCACCATGGGACAGGCTTGAAGCTTTCTTT
>TRBJ2-3|-|TRBV15|-
CATSRDFGIGYSTDTQYF
TGTGCCACCAGCAGAGATTTCGGCATCGGGTATAGCACAGATACGCAGTATTTT
>TRBJ2-1|-|TRBV19|-
CASRQRTDNEQFF
TGTGCCAGTAGACAGCGGACAGACAATGAGCAGTTCTTC
>TRBJ2-1|-|TRBV6-1|-
CASSENSYNEQFF
TGTGCCAGCAGTGAAAACAGCTACAATGAGCAGTTCTTC
>TRBJ1-1|-|TRBV5-1|-
CASSFARPTGSMNTEAFF
TGCGCCAGCAGCTTCGCTAGACCGACAGGATCCATGAACACTGAAGCTTTCTTT
>TRBJ1-1|-|TRBV30|once
CAETNGGGTEAFF
TGTGCCGAGACAAATGGGGGGGGCACTGAAGCTTTCTTT
>TRBJ2-1|-|TRBV11-2|-
CASSSIQGSYNEQFF
TGTGCCAGCAGCTCAATACAGGGCTCCTACAATGAGCAGTTCTTC
>TRBJ2-4|-|TRBV19|few
CASSIRTRESKNIQYF
TGTGCCAGTAGTATAAGGACTCGGGAATCCAAAAACATTCAGTACTTC
>TRBJ1-2|-|TRBV5-1|once
CASSPSGGPLGGYTF
TGCGCCAGCAGCCCTAGTGGAGGGCCCTTAGGAGGCTACACCTTC
>TRBJ1-5|-|TRBV4-1|-
CASSQEVTEGLWPQHF
TGCGCCAGCAGCCAAGAAGTCACCGAAGGACTCTGGCCCCAGCATTTT
>TRBJ1-1|TRBD1|TRBV19|-
CASSISGQGGTEAFF
TGTGCCAGTAGTATATCTGGACAGGGAGGCACTGAAGCTTTCTTT